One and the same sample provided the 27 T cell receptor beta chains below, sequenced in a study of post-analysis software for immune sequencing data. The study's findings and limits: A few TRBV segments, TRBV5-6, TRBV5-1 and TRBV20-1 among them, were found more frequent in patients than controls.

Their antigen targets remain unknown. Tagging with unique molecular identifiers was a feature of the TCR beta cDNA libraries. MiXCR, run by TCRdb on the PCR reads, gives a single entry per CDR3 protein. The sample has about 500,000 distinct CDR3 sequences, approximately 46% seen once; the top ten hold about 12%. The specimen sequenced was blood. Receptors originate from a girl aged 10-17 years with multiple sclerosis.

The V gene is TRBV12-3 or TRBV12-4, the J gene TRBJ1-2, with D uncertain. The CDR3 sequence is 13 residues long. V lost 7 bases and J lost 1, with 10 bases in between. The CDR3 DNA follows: TGTGCCAGCACCTTCACCCTTAACTATGGCTACACCTTC. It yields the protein CASTFTLNYGYTF.

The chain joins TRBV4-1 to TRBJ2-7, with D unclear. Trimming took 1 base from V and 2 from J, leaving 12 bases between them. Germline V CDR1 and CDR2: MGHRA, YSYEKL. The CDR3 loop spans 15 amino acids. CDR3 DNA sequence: TGCGCCAGCAGCCAAGTCCTCGAGGTGACCTACGAGCAGTACTTC. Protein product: CASSQVLEVTYEQYF.

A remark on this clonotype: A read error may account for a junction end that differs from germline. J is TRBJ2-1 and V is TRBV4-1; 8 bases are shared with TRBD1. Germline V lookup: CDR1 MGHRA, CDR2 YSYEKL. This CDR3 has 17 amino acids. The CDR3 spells CASSQDREDWSYNGQFF. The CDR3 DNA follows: TGCGCCAGCAGCCAGGACAGGGAGGATTGGTCCTACAATGGGCAGTTCTTC.

The CDR3 loop is CSAHHRGTYNEQFF. In DNA, the CDR3 is TGCAGTGCCCATCACAGGGGGACCTACAATGAGCAGTTCTTC. This sequence joins TRBV20-1 and TRBJ2-1; 8 positions agree with TRBD1. Germline V CDR1 and CDR2: DFQATT, SNEGSKA (reference sequence). V gave up 6 bases and J gave up 2 bases; unmatched junction bases: 6. This CDR3 has 14 amino acids.

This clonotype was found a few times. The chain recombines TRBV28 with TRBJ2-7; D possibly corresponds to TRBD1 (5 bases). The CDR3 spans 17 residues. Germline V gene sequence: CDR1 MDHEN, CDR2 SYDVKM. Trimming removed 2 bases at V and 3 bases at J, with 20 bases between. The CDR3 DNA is TGTGCCAGCAGTTTAGGCAGGGTAGTCGGCTCAATCTACGAGCAGTACTTC. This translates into CASSLGRVVGSIYEQYF.

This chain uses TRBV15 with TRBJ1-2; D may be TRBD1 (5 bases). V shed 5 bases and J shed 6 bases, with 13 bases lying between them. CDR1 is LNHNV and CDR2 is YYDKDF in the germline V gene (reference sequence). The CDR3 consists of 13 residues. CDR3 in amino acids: CATSPGDVHGYTF. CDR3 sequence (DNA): TGTGCCACCAGCCCCGGGGACGTGCATGGCTACACCTTC.

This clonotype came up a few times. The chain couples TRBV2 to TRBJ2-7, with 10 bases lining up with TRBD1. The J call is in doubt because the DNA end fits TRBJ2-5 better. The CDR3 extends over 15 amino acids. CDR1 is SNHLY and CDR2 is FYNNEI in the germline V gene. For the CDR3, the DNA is TGTGCCAGCAGTGAGGGACAGGGGCGTCGGGAGACCCAGTACTTC. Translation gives CASSEGQGRRETQYF.

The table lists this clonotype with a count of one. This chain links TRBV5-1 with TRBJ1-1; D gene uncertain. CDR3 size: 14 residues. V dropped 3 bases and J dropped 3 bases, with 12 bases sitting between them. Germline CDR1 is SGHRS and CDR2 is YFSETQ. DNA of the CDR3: TGCGCCAGCAGCTCCTCCCGGATCGACACTGAAGCTTTCTTT. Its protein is CASSSSRIDTEAFF.

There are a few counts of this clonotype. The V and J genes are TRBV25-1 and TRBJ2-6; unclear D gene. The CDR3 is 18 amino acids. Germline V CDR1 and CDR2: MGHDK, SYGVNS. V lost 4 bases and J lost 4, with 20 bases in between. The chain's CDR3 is CASSVLDKGSAGANVLTF. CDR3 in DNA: TGTGCCAGCAGTGTACTTGATAAGGGATCTGCGGGGGCCAACGTCCTGACTTTC.

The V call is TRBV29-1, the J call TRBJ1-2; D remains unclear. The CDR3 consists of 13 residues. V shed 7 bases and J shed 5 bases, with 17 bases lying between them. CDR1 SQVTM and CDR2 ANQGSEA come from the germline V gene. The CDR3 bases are TGCAGCGCCCCGACGGACGTGGGGTATGGCTACACCTTC. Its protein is CSAPTDVGYGYTF.

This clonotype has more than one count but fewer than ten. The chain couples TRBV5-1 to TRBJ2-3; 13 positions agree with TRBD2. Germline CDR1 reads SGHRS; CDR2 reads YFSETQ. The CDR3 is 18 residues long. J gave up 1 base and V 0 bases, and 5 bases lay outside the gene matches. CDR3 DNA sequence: TGCGCCAGCAGCTTGGTAACTAGCGGGAGGGCCGGCACAGATACGCAGTATTTT. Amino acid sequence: CASSLVTSGRAGTDTQYF.

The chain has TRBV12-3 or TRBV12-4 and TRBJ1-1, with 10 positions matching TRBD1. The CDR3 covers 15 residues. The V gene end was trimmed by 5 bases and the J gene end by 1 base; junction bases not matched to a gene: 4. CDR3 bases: TGTGCCAGCAGTCCTCGGACAGGGGGGAACACTGAAGCTTTCTTT. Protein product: CASSPRTGGNTEAFF.

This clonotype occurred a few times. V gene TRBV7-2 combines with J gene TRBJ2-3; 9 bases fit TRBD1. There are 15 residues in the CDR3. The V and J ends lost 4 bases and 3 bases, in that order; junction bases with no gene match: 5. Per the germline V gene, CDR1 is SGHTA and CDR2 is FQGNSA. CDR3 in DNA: TGTGCCAGCAGCTCCGGGACAGGGACTACAGATACGCAGTATTTT. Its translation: CASSSGTGTTDTQYF. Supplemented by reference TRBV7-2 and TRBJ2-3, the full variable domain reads GAGVSQSPSNKVTEKGKDVELRCDPISGHTALYWYRQSLGQGLEFLIYFQGNSAPDKSGLPSDRFSAERTGGSVSTLTIQRTQQEDSAVYLCASSSGTGTTDTQYFGPGTRLTVL.

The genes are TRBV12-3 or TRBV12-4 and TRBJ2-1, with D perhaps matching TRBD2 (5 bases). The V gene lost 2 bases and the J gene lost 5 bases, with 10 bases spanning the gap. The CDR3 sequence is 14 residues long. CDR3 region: CASSLNGLHNEQFF. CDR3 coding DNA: TGTGCCAGCAGTTTAAATGGACTTCACAATGAGCAGTTCTTC.

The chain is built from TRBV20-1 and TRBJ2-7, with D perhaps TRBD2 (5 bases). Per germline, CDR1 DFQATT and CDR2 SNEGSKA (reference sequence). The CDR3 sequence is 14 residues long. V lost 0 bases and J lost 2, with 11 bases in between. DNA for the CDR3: TGCAGTGCTAGAGAGCCCGGGAACGCCTACGAGCAGTACTTC. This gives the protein CSAREPGNAYEQYF.

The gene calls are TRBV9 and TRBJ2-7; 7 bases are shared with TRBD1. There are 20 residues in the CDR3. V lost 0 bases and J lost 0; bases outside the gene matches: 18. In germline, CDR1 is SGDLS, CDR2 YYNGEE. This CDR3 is CASSVDPAEPGQKISYEQYF. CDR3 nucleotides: TGTGCCAGCAGCGTAGACCCCGCGGAACCGGGACAGAAAATCTCCTACGAGCAGTACTTC.

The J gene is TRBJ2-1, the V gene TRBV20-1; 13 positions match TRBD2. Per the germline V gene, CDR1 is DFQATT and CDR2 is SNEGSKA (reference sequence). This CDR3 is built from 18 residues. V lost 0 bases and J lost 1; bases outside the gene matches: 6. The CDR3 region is CSARDTSGRAASYNEQFF. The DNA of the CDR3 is TGCAGTGCTAGAGATACTAGCGGGAGGGCCGCATCCTACAATGAGCAGTTCTTC.

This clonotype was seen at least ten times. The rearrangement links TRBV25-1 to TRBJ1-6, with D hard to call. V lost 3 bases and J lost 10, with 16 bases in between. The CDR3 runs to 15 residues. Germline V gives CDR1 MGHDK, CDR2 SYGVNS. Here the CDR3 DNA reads TGTGCCAGCAGTGAGAGTTTCGGGGATGGGTCACCCCTCCACTTT. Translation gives CASSESFGDGSPLHF.

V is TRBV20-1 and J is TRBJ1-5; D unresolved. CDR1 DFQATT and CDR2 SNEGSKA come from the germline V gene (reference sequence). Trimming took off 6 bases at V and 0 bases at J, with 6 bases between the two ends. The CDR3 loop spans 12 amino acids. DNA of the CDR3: TGCAGTGCCGTGACTAGCAATCAGCCCCAGCATTTT. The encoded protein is CSAVTSNQPQHF.

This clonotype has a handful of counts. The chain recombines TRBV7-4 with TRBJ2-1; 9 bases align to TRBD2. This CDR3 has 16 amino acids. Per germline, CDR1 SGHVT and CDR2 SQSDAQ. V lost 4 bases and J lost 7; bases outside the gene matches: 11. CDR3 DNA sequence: TGTGCCAGCAGCTCCCCTGGCGGGAGGGCCCGGAATGAGCAGTTCTTC. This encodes CASSSPGGRARNEQFF. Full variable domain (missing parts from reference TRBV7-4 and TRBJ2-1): GAGVSQSPRYKVAKRGRDVALRCDSISGHVTLYWYRQTLGQGSEVLTYSQSDAQRDKSGRPSGRFSAERPERSVSTLKIQRTEQGDSAVYLCASSSPGGRARNEQFFGPGTRLTVL.

CDR3 amino acids: CASSPSEGLYEQYF. In nucleotides, the CDR3 is TGTGCCAGCAGTCCATCGGAGGGCCTCTACGAGCAGTACTTC. The V call is TRBV28, the J call TRBJ2-7, with D perhaps matching TRBD2 (6 bases). V lost 5 bases and J lost 3, with 14 bases in between. CDR3 length: 14 residues. Germline CDR1 reads MDHEN; CDR2 reads SYDVKM.

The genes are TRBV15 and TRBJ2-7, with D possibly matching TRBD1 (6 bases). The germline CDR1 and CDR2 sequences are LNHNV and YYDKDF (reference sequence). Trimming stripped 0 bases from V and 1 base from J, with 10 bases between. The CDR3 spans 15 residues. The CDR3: CATSRDPGASYEQYF. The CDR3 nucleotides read TGTGCCACCAGCAGAGATCCAGGGGCGTCCTACGAGCAGTACTTC. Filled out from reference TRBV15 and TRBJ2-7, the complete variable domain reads DAMVIQNPRYQVTQFGKPVTLSCSQTLNHNVMYWYQQKSSQAPKLLFHYYDKDFNNEADTPDNFQSRRPNTSFCFLDIRSPGLGDTAMYLCATSRDPGASYEQYFGPGTRLTVT.

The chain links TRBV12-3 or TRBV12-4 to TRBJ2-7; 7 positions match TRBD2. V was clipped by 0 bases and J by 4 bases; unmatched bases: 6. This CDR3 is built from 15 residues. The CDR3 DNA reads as TGTGCCAGCAGTTTAGCGGCTAGCGGAACTTACGAGCAGTACTTC. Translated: CASSLAASGTYEQYF.

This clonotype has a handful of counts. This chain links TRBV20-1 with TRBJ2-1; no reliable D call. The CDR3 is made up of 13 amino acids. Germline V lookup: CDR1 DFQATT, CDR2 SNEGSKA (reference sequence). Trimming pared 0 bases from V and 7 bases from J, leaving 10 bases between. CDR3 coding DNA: TGCAGTGCTAGAGATTCGGTCGTAAATGAGCAGTTCTTC. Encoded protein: CSARDSVVNEQFF.

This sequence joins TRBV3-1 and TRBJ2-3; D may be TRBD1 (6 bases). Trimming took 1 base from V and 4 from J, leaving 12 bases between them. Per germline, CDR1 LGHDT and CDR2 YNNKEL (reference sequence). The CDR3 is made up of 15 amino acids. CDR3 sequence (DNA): TGTGCCAGCAGCCAAGTACAGGGACGTCCAGATACGCAGTATTTT. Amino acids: CASSQVQGRPDTQYF.

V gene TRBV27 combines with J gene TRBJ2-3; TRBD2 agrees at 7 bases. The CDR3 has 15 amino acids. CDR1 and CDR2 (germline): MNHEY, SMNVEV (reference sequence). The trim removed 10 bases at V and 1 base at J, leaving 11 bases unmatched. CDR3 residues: CATRRQRDRTDTQYF. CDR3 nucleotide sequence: TGTGCCACCCGGAGGCAGCGGGATCGCACAGATACGCAGTATTTT.

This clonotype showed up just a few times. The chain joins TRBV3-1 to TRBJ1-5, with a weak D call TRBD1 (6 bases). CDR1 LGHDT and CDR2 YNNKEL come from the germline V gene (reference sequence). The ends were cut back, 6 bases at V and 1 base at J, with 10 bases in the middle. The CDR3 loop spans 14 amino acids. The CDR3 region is CASSGGVSNQPQHF. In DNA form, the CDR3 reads TGTGCCAGCAGTGGGGGCGTAAGCAATCAGCCCCAGCATTTT.